The 15 T cell receptor beta chains in this list originate from one sample, sequenced in a study of blood T cell repertoires in COVID-19. The protocol was immunoSEQ multiplex PCR, while the TCRdb copy is restricted to in-frame clones and leaves out a portion. Among 60,000 to 65,000 clones, roughly 79% were seen once, and the ten largest hold about 32%. The specimen was peripheral blood. All receptors come from a human donor in a cohort sampled during active COVID-19.

The chain is built from TRBV3-1 (or the pseudogene TRBV3-2) and TRBJ1-4; weak D call: TRBD1 (5 bases). V lost 5 bases and J lost 0, with 16 bases in between. The CDR3 spans 17 residues. In germline, CDR1 is LGHDT, CDR2 YNNKEL (reference sequence). CDR3: CASSLIRGGATNEKLFF. CDR3 nucleotide sequence: TGTGCCAGCAGCTTAATTCGGGGGGGGGCAACTAATGAAAAACTGTTTTTT.

The V and J genes are TRBV4-2 and TRBJ1-2, with 8 bases matching TRBD1. Germline trimming cut 1 base from V and 4 bases from J; bases unmatched to any gene: 5. The CDR3 runs 15 residues. Germline-derived CDR1 and CDR2 are LGHNA and YNFKEQ. The DNA for the CDR3 is TGTGCCAGCAGCCAAGCCCGGGACAGGATCTATGGCTACACCTTC. Protein sequence: CASSQARDRIYGYTF.

This chain connects TRBV5-8 to TRBJ1-6; tentative D call: TRBD1 (6 bases). This CDR3 is 15 amino acids long. V was cut by 7 bases and J by 5 bases, with 16 bases left in between. Per germline, CDR1 SGHTS and CDR2 YDEGEE. CDR3 DNA sequence: TGTGCCAGCCGAGGCGCCACAGGGAATAATTCACCCCTCCACTTT. This translates into CASRGATGNNSPLHF.

The chain employs TRBV30 and TRBJ2-1; 9 bases line up with TRBD2. This CDR3 spans 14 amino acids. J gave up 6 bases and V 0 bases, and 3 bases lay outside the gene matches. The germline V gene encodes CDR1 GTSNPN and CDR2 SVGIG (reference sequence). The CDR3 here is CAWSVGTSFNEQFF. The CDR3 bases are TGTGCCTGGAGTGTCGGGACTAGCTTCAATGAGCAGTTCTTC.

In its sample, this clone was seen a few times. The chain is built from TRBV2 and TRBJ2-3; 8 bases match TRBD2. V gave up 7 bases and J gave up 1 base; unmatched junction bases: 19. The CDR3 consists of 19 residues. Germline loops: CDR1 SNHLY, CDR2 FYNNEI. The CDR3 is CASTRSVGLGGEGTDTQYF. The CDR3 nucleotides are TGTGCCAGCACCCGGAGTGTGGGACTAGGAGGCGAAGGCACAGATACGCAGTATTTT.

This clone was detected only once. V is TRBV5-1 and J is TRBJ1-1, with a possible D match to TRBD1 (5 bases). The germline V gene has CDR1 SGHRS and CDR2 YFSETQ. Trimming took off 4 bases at V and 4 bases at J, with 14 bases between the two ends. The CDR3 extends over 14 amino acids. DNA of the CDR3: TGCGCCAGCAGCCTCGCAGGGTCGGGCACTGAAGCTTTCTTT. This codes for CASSLAGSGTEAFF.

The rearrangement uses TRBV15 and TRBJ2-7, with TRBD1 as a possible D gene (5 bases). This CDR3 region has 14 residues. Germline assignment: CDR1 LNHNV and CDR2 YYDKDF (reference sequence). Trimming removed 0 bases from V and 1 base from J, with 7 bases in between. CDR3 in DNA: TGTGCCACCAGCAGAGATAGGGGATCCTACGAGCAGTACTTC. It translates to CATSRDRGSYEQYF.

This clone was detected ten times or more. The V call is TRBV4-2, the J call TRBJ1-4; the D gene is possibly TRBD1 (6 bases). Trimming removed 4 bases from V and 3 bases from J, with 12 bases in between. The CDR3 extends over 15 amino acids. Germline V gene data show CDR1 as LGHNA and CDR2 as YNFKEQ. This chain's CDR3 is CASSLQGRANEKLFF. CDR3 sequence (DNA): TGTGCCAGCAGCCTACAGGGAAGAGCTAATGAAAAACTGTTTTTT.

This sequence joins TRBV6-5 and TRBJ1-2; a weak D match, TRBD1 (5 bases). From germline, CDR1 is MNHEY and CDR2 SVGAGI. The CDR3 is 13 residues long. V lost 8 bases and J 4 bases, leaving 14 bases between the germline ends. The CDR3 region is CASGMGRSYGYTF. CDR3 nucleotide sequence: TGTGCCAGCGGAATGGGGCGGTCCTATGGCTACACCTTC.

This clone turned up a few times. V and J are TRBV4-3 and TRBJ1-1; 9 positions match TRBD1. With 1 base clipped from V and 12 bases from J, the junction kept 9 bases outside the gene matches. Germline V gene lookup returns CDR1 LGHNA and CDR2 YSLEER. The CDR3 length is 14 residues. CDR3 nucleotides: TGCGCCAGCAGCCAAGGGACAGGGGACGATACCCCTTTCTTT. This translates into CASSQGTGDDTPFF.

This clone appeared a few times. The CDR3 is CASREYGRAGDEQYF. The CDR3 DNA reads TGCGCCAGCAGGGAGTACGGGAGGGCGGGCGACGAGCAGTACTTC. J is TRBJ2-7 and V is TRBV5-1; 8 positions agree with TRBD2. Germline CDR1 and CDR2: SGHRS and YFSETQ. The CDR3 consists of 15 residues. Trimming at V came to 5 bases and at J to 5 bases, leaving 12 bases not matched to a gene.

A few counts support this clone. The chain has TRBV2 and TRBJ2-7; a weak D match, TRBD1 (5 bases). The CDR3 is 14 residues long. The V gene lost 7 bases and the J gene lost 0 bases, with 13 bases spanning the gap. The V gene's germline CDR1 is SNHLY and CDR2 FYNNEI. The CDR3 loop reads CASTLQVSSYEQYF. Written as DNA, the CDR3 is TGTGCCAGCACTCTACAGGTTAGCTCCTACGAGCAGTACTTC. The full variable domain, rest sourced from reference TRBV2 and TRBJ2-7, is EPEVTQTPSHQVTQMGQEVILRCVPISNHLYFYWYRQILGQKVEFLVSFYNNEISEKSEIFDDQFSVERPDGSNFTLKIRSTKLEDSAMYFCASTLQVSSYEQYFGPGTRLTVT.

This chain joins TRBV28 and TRBJ2-7; TRBD2 matches at 8 bases. The CDR3 loop spans 14 amino acids. Germline V gene data show CDR1 as MDHEN and CDR2 as SYDVKM. The V segment lost 8 bases and the J segment 0 bases; nucleotides outside the gene matches: 6. The CDR3 DNA follows: TGTGCCAGCGTAGGCGGGAGGACCTCCTACGAGCAGTACTTC. It specifies CASVGGRTSYEQYF. Drawing the rest from reference TRBV28 and TRBJ2-7, the complete variable domain is DVKVTQSSRYLVKRTGEKVFLECVQDMDHENMFWYRQDPGLGLRLIYFSYDVKMKEKGDIPEGYSVSREKKERFSLILESASTNQTSMYLCASVGGRTSYEQYFGPGTRLTVT.

CDR3 bases: TGCAGTGCTAGGTTAGGACAGGTCCCGTACTTC. The encoded protein is CSARLGQVPYF. The chain links TRBV20-1 to TRBJ2-5; the match to TRBD1 covers 7 bases. The CDR3 consists of 11 residues. Germline V CDR1 and CDR2: DFQATT, SNEGSKA (reference sequence). V lost 3 bases and J lost 13; bases outside the gene matches: 8.

The rearrangement links TRBV7-2 to TRBJ2-1; the D gene is possibly TRBD1 (5 bases). This CDR3 is 12 amino acids long. The germline V gene encodes CDR1 SGHTA and CDR2 FQGNSA. The V gene lost 4 bases and the J gene lost 9 bases, with 10 bases spanning the gap. CDR3 protein: CASSSQGVEQFF. The CDR3 nucleotides are TGTGCCAGCAGCTCCCAAGGGGTTGAGCAGTTCTTC.